The rows below give T cell receptor beta chains drawn from one sample of a study of CD4 T cell repertoires in COVID-19. The assay was immunoSEQ multiplex PCR, and TCRdb's table has in-frame clones only and misses some. The table records about 22,000 clones, about nine tenths of them present only once. Sequenced material: central memory CD4+ T cells from blood, taken before the COVID-19 pandemic. All receptors derive from a human donor who had COVID-19. The CDR3 runs from the conserved cysteine through the conserved F or W. The D gene is left open where the match is weak. Size tells how often a clone was seen (once, few, many) or the class of an expanded clone, and some rows leave it out.

CDR3 protein,CDR3 DNA,V gene,D gene,J gene,clone size
CASKPGTGEETQYF,TGTGCCAGCAAGCCCGGGACAGGGGAAGAGACCCAGTACTTC,TRBV2,TRBD1,TRBJ2-5,.
CASSHRTGGYTF,TGTGCCAGCAGCCATCGGACGGGGGGCTACACCTTC,TRBV9,.,TRBJ1-2,few
CASSLTSGGYNEQFF,TGTGCCAGCAGTTTGACTAGCGGGGGGTACAATGAGCAGTTCTTC,TRBV7-9,TRBD2,TRBJ2-1,.
CASSGRDRPNSGNTIYF,TGTGCCAGTAGTGGCCGGGACAGACCTAACTCTGGAAACACCATATATTTT,TRBV19,TRBD1,TRBJ1-3,.
CAIKRIQGGSTDTQYF,TGTGCCATCAAAAGAATACAGGGGGGGAGCACAGATACGCAGTATTTT,TRBV10-3,.,TRBJ2-3,.
CASSESTMGGNQPQHF,TGCGCCAGCAGTGAGTCGACAATGGGGGGTAATCAGCCCCAGCATTTT,TRBV10-2,.,TRBJ1-5,.
CASSLRTGGTEAFF,TGTGCCAGCAGTTTACGCACAGGGGGAACTGAAGCTTTCTTT,TRBV27,TRBD1,TRBJ1-1,.
CASSPGANYGYTF,TGCGCCAGCAGCCCGGGAGCTAACTATGGCTACACCTTC,TRBV4-1,.,TRBJ1-2,.
CASSPPGQGIQPQHF,TGTGCCAGCAGTCCTCCGGGACAGGGTATCCAGCCCCAGCATTTT,TRBV6-6,TRBD1,TRBJ1-5,.
CASSQAPTGIRYF,TGTGCCAGCAGCCAAGCTCCTACGGGAATCCGGTACTTC,TRBV14,.,TRBJ2-7,.
CASSLFSSASYEQYF,TGTGCCAGCAGCTTATTTTCTAGCGCCAGCTACGAGCAGTACTTC,TRBV7-2,.,TRBJ2-7,.
CASWDSSSYNSPLHF,TGTGCCAGCTGGGACAGTAGCTCCTATAATTCACCCCTCCACTTT,TRBV28,TRBD1,TRBJ1-6,few
CASSGGRTNEKLFF,TGTGCCAGCAGTGGAGGAAGGACTAATGAAAAACTGTTTTTT,TRBV6-1,.,TRBJ1-4,.
CASSRGQGFGTDTQYF,TGTGCCAGCAGCCGAGGACAGGGGTTCGGGACAGATACGCAGTATTTT,TRBV27,TRBD1,TRBJ2-3,.
CASSLRAGGDYNEQFF,TGTGCCAGCAGTCTAAGGGCGGGCGGGGACTACAATGAGCAGTTCTTC,TRBV5-4,.,TRBJ2-1,.
CASSPSQGARTEAFF,TGTGCCAGCTCACCATCACAGGGGGCGCGCACTGAAGCTTTCTTT,TRBV18,TRBD1,TRBJ1-1,few
CASGLAGGGTDTQYF,TGCGCCAGCGGCTTAGCGGGGGGCGGCACAGATACGCAGTATTTT,TRBV5-1,TRBD2,TRBJ2-3,.
CASSLSGVLSGNTIYF,TGTGCCAGCAGTTTATCAGGGGTTCTCTCTGGAAACACCATATATTTT,TRBV27,.,TRBJ1-3,few
CASSTSTGTGNYNEQFF,TGTGCCAGCTCCACTTCTACCGGGACAGGGAATTACAATGAGCAGTTCTTC,TRBV18,TRBD1,TRBJ2-1,.
CASSPNWGADTQYF,TGTGCCAGCAGCCCAAATTGGGGGGCAGATACGCAGTATTTT,TRBV11-2,.,TRBJ2-3,once
CSVQGTYEQYF,TGCAGTGTCCAGGGGACCTACGAGCAGTACTTC,TRBV20-1,.,TRBJ2-7,.
CASSIVAKLAYEQYF,TGTGCCAGTAGTATAGTCGCGAAACTCGCCTACGAGCAGTACTTC,TRBV19,.,TRBJ2-7,.
CASSQISGRTETQYF,TGTGCCAGCAGCCAAATTAGCGGGAGGACGGAGACCCAGTACTTC,TRBV4-2,TRBD2,TRBJ2-5,.